The 24 T cell receptor beta chains presented below share a single source sample, sequenced in a study of shared clonotypes between healthy human individuals. Produced via immunoSEQ multiplex PCR; TCRdb's table is partial and in-frame only. The data hold 640,000 or so clones, with approximately 75% observed a single time. The sample taken for sequencing was memory CD4+ T cells sorted from blood. Indicated subset: CD45RA-negative fraction. These receptors were obtained from a woman between 25 and 40 years old in good health.

The chain is built from TRBV7-2 and TRBJ1-2; D is ambiguous. In germline, CDR1 is SGHTA, CDR2 FQGNSA. The CDR3 runs to 13 residues. Trimming pared 5 bases from V and 8 bases from J, leaving 15 bases between. CDR3 in DNA: TGTGCCAGCAGCCCTTACCTCCATGAGGGCTACACCTTC. As protein: CASSPYLHEGYTF. The variable domain in full, completed from reference TRBV7-2 and TRBJ1-2, reads GAGVSQSPSNKVTEKGKDVELRCDPISGHTALYWYRQSLGQGLEFLIYFQGNSAPDKSGLPSDRFSAERTGGSVSTLTIQRTQQEDSAVYLCASSPYLHEGYTFGSGTRLTVV.

This clone came up once. This chain links TRBV18 with TRBJ2-1; 9 bases align to TRBD1. CDR1 is KGHSH and CDR2 is LQKENI in the germline V gene. V gave up 2 bases and J gave up 8 bases; unmatched junction bases: 7. This CDR3 comprises 15 residues. CDR3 residues: CASSPLGQGSHEQFF. CDR3 DNA sequence: TGTGCCAGCTCACCATTAGGACAGGGGTCCCATGAGCAGTTCTTC.

V usage is TRBV6-1 and J usage is TRBJ2-5; D call uncertain. This CDR3 has 15 amino acids. From germline, CDR1 is MNHNS and CDR2 SASEGT. V was pared by 8 bases and J by 1 base, with 17 bases between. The CDR3 nucleotides read TGTGCCAGCTCATCGTATGTGGGATTCCAAGAGACCCAGTACTTC. Translation gives CASSSYVGFQETQYF.

The chain carries TRBV14 and TRBJ2-2; no reliable D call. The CDR3 runs 13 residues. From germline, CDR1 is SGHDN and CDR2 FVKESK. V was trimmed by 3 bases and J by 6 bases, leaving 8 bases between them. CDR3 sequence: CASSQDWAGELFF. The CDR3 coding sequence is TGTGCCAGCAGCCAGGATTGGGCCGGGGAGCTGTTTTTT.

The chain combines TRBV4-1 with TRBJ2-3, with 9 bases identical to TRBD2. Germline values: CDR1 MGHRA, CDR2 YSYEKL. The junction had 2 bases not matched to a gene; V was cut back by 5 bases and J by 2 bases. CDR3 length: 14 amino acids. The CDR3 protein is CASSASGNTDTQYF. Written as DNA, the CDR3 is TGCGCCAGCAGCGCTAGCGGGAACACAGATACGCAGTATTTT.

The rearrangement links TRBV5-1 to TRBJ2-5; perhaps TRBD2 as D (5 bases). Trimming took 2 bases from V and 5 from J, leaving 16 bases between them. The germline V gene has CDR1 SGHRS and CDR2 YFSETQ. The CDR3 is 15 amino acids. The CDR3 sequence: CASSFGSTRGETQYF. The CDR3 DNA sequence: TGCGCCAGCAGCTTTGGGTCCACTAGAGGGGAGACCCAGTACTTC.

The chain couples TRBV10-3 to TRBJ2-7; no firm D call. The CDR3 extends over 14 amino acids. V dropped 0 bases and J dropped 3 bases, with 9 bases sitting between them. The V gene's germline CDR1 is ENHRY and CDR2 SYGVKD. The CDR3, as DNA: TGTGCCATCAGTGAGTCGAGGCAATTCTACGAGCAGTACTTC. It is translated as CAISESRQFYEQYF.

The chain links TRBV29-1 to TRBJ2-7; a weak D match, TRBD1 (6 bases). Germline CDR1 reads SQVTM; CDR2 reads ANQGSEA. V was pared by 4 bases and J by 2 bases, with 12 bases between. This CDR3 is built from 13 residues. CDR3 residues: CSVAGQKTYEQYF. Here the CDR3 DNA reads TGCAGCGTTGCTGGACAGAAGACCTACGAGCAGTACTTC.

This clone was detected a few times. The rearrangement uses TRBV19 and TRBJ1-5, with D unclear. Germline values: CDR1 LNHDA, CDR2 SQIVND (reference sequence). The ends were cut back, 2 bases at V and 2 bases at J, with 13 bases in the middle. The CDR3 is 16 residues long. Here the CDR3 DNA reads TGTGCCAGTAGTATAAAGAGGAGGGTGGGCAATCAGCCCCAGCATTTT. Its protein product is CASSIKRRVGNQPQHF.

This clone was observed once. The rearrangement joins TRBV18 to TRBJ2-1, with 11 bases aligning to TRBD2. Trimming took 2 bases from V and 7 from J; bases not matched to a gene: 4. Germline CDR1 and CDR2: KGHSH and LQKENI. CDR3 length: 15 amino acids. The CDR3 spells CASSPWTSGLNEQFF. The CDR3 nucleotides are TGTGCCAGCTCACCATGGACTAGCGGGCTGAATGAGCAGTTCTTC.

This clone was detected only a few times. The sample carries other DNA sequences with the same CDR3. This chain joins TRBV7-9 and TRBJ1-1; D unclear. The V gene lost 2 bases and the J gene lost 5 bases, with 9 bases spanning the gap. Germline V CDR1 and CDR2: SEHNR, FQNEAQ (reference sequence). This CDR3 has 13 residues. The DNA of the CDR3 is TGTGCCAGCAGCTTACTCCCTGGAACTGAAGCTTTCTTT. Protein sequence: CASSLLPGTEAFF.

Points on this clone: Other DNA sequences of this sample code for an identical CDR3. As DNA, the CDR3 is TGTGCCAGCAGTTTATCCGGGTCCTACGAGCAGTACTTC. This codes for CASSLSGSYEQYF. The chain has TRBV27 and TRBJ2-7; D remains unclear. The CDR3 runs to 13 residues. Per the germline V gene, CDR1 is MNHEY and CDR2 is SMNVEV (reference sequence). V was cut by 0 bases and J by 1 base, with 4 bases left in between.

J is TRBJ2-1 and V is TRBV21-1; TRBD1 was called by the table and not checked on the DNA. TRBV21-1 is marked as a pseudogene. The CDR3 runs 12 residues. The CDR3 DNA follows: TGTGCCAGCAATGACAGGGGTAATGAGCAGTTCTTC. Translating gives CASNDRGNEQFF.

The chain recombines TRBV5-1 with TRBJ2-7; 9 bases align to TRBD1. Germline V gene data show CDR1 as SGHRS and CDR2 as YFSETQ. The CDR3 runs to 16 residues. V was pared by 4 bases and J by 6 bases, with 14 bases of the junction left unmatched. The CDR3 nucleotides read TGCGCCAGCAGCCTAAGTTGGGGACAGGGACTTTCCGAGCAGTACTTC. Translated, it gives CASSLSWGQGLSEQYF.

The J gene is TRBJ1-4, the V gene TRBV5-1, with a possible D match to TRBD1 (6 bases). Trimming removed 1 base at V and 5 bases at J, with 9 bases between. CDR1 and CDR2 from the germline V gene are SGHRS and YFSETQ. CDR3 length equals 14 residues. The CDR3 DNA reads TGCGCCAGCAGCTTGTATACAGGGAATGAAAAACTGTTTTTT. Residues: CASSLYTGNEKLFF.

V gene TRBV5-6 combines with J gene TRBJ1-2; weak D call: TRBD1 (5 bases). Germline values: CDR1 SGHDT, CDR2 YYEEEE. The CDR3 sequence is 14 residues long. Between the trimmed V and J ends, which lost 4 bases and 2 bases, there was a span of 12 bases. The CDR3 nucleotides read TGTGCCAGCAGCCTCCCCGGGACCAACTATGGCTACACCTTC. Amino acids: CASSLPGTNYGYTF.

J is TRBJ2-3 and V is TRBV6-1; tentatively, D is TRBD1 (5 bases). The CDR3 runs to 17 residues. Germline V lookup: CDR1 MNHNS, CDR2 SASEGT. V was clipped by 4 bases and J by 0 bases, with 17 bases between them. The CDR3 coding sequence is TGTGCCAGCAGTGGATCACTGGGGCCCTATAGCACAGATACGCAGTATTTT. It encodes CASSGSLGPYSTDTQYF.

The sample holds a few counts of this clone. The genes are TRBV28 and TRBJ1-2; D is undetermined. This CDR3 contains 15 residues. Looked up from germline, CDR1 is MDHEN and CDR2 is SYDVKM. Trimming left V 8 bases short and J 7 bases short, with 23 bases between. The CDR3 spells CASYEAMTLSSGYTF. In DNA, the CDR3 is TGTGCCAGCTATGAAGCGATGACCCTGTCGAGTGGCTACACCTTC.

The chain links TRBV18 to TRBJ2-1; weak D call: TRBD2 (5 bases). V shed 3 bases and J shed 7 bases, with 10 bases lying between them. The CDR3 has 13 amino acids. In germline, CDR1 is KGHSH, CDR2 LQKENI. The CDR3 nucleotides read TGTGCCAGCTCACCGAGGACGGGAAATGAGCAGTTCTTC. It specifies CASSPRTGNEQFF.

V is TRBV10-1 and J is TRBJ2-1, with TRBD2 matching over 16 bases. Germline V CDR1 and CDR2: WNHNN, SYGVQD (reference sequence). V shed 7 bases, J shed 8 bases, and the junction held 5 bases outside the gene matches. This CDR3 contains 15 residues. This CDR3 is CASTSGTSGRDEQFF. The CDR3 DNA reads as TGCGCCAGCACTAGCGGGACTAGCGGGAGGGATGAGCAGTTCTTC.

This chain links TRBV5-1 with TRBJ2-7, with 12 bases aligning to TRBD2. With V trimmed by 3 bases and J by 5 bases, 24 bases remained unmatched. Germline-derived CDR1 and CDR2 are SGHRS and YFSETQ. The CDR3 totals 21 residues. CDR3 region: CASSSYGQGRTSGILFHEQYF. The CDR3 DNA reads TGCGCCAGCAGCTCCTACGGACAGGGGCGGACTAGCGGGATATTGTTCCACGAGCAGTACTTC.

The chain couples TRBV11-2 to TRBJ2-2; D not resolved. CDR1 is SGHAT, CDR2 FQNNGV, per germline. The ends were cut back, 5 bases at V and 3 bases at J, with 13 bases in the middle. CDR3 length equals 15 residues. The CDR3 here is CASSARNRDTGELFF. The CDR3 nucleotides read TGTGCCAGCAGCGCCCGAAATCGGGACACCGGGGAGCTGTTTTTT.

The chain uses TRBV28 and TRBJ2-2, with D uncertain. From germline, CDR1 is MDHEN and CDR2 SYDVKM. Trimming cost V 5 bases and J 0 bases, with 13 bases left between them. The CDR3 has 16 residues. CDR3 coding DNA: TGTGCCAGCAGTCTCCTCATACTACCGAACACCGGGGAGCTGTTTTTT. Amino acids: CASSLLILPNTGELFF.

This clone has a handful of counts. The gene calls are TRBV18 and TRBJ1-1; TRBD1 agrees at 10 bases. There are 16 residues in the CDR3. J gave up 3 bases and V 2 bases, and 6 bases lay outside the gene matches. Looked up from germline, CDR1 is KGHSH and CDR2 is LQKENI. The CDR3 spells CASSPMTGGTYTEAFF. The CDR3 DNA is TGTGCCAGCTCACCAATGACAGGGGGCACGTACACTGAAGCTTTCTTT.